This is a list of T cell receptor beta chains from one sample in a study of cytomegalovirus exposure and HLA in healthy donors. Data came from immunoSEQ multiplex PCR; TCRdb stores just in-frame clones and leaves some out. The repertoire holds 170,000 or so clones, roughly 84% seen once, with under 7.5% in the top ten. The specimen sequenced was PBMCs. These receptors were obtained from a man aged 50 to 59 in good health and CMV-seropositive. Both conserved end residues are part of each CDR3. The D gene is left open where the match is weak. Size tells how often a clone was seen (once, few, many) or the class of an expanded clone, and some rows leave it out.

size,V,J,D,CDR3,DNA
.,TRBV27,TRBJ1-4,TRBD1,CASRHDRGTNEKLFF,TGTGCCAGCAGACACGACAGGGGAACTAATGAAAAACTGTTTTTT
.,TRBV2,TRBJ1-2,TRBD1,CASSKTTGTGGINVYTF,TGTGCCAGCAGTAAAACGACCGGGACAGGGGGCATCAATGTCTACACCTTC
.,TRBV6-6,TRBJ1-3,.,CASSYEGFGNTIYF,TGTGCCAGCAGTTACGAGGGTTTTGGAAACACCATATATTTT
.,TRBV29-1,TRBJ2-2,.,CSVPVMSGELFF,TGCAGCGTCCCAGTGATGTCCGGGGAGCTGTTTTTT
.,TRBV9,TRBJ2-1,TRBD1,CASSSQGVDPYNEQFF,TGTGCCAGCAGCTCTCAGGGGGTGGACCCTTACAATGAGCAGTTCTTC
.,TRBV30,TRBJ2-2,TRBD2,CAWSVRGGVLTGELFF,TGTGCCTGGAGTGTACGGGGAGGGGTCCTCACCGGGGAGCTGTTTTTT
.,TRBV27,TRBJ1-2,TRBD1,CASSTTGTGYGYTF,TGTGCCAGCAGTACGACAGGGACAGGCTATGGCTACACCTTC
.,TRBV7-3,TRBJ2-5,TRBD1,CASSKTGGQETQYF,TGTGCCAGCAGCAAGACAGGGGGCCAAGAGACCCAGTACTTC
.,TRBV6-5,TRBJ2-5,.,CASSYSTLGETQYF,TGTGCCAGCAGTTACTCGACCCTCGGGGAGACCCAGTACTTC
.,TRBV29-1,TRBJ2-3,TRBD1,CSVGQGISTDTQYF,TGCAGCGTCGGACAGGGGATAAGCACAGATACGCAGTATTTT
.,TRBV5-6,TRBJ2-3,TRBD2,CASSLVGRSGTDTQYF,TGTGCCAGCAGCTTGGTCGGGAGGTCCGGCACAGATACGCAGTATTTT
.,TRBV19,TRBJ2-7,.,CASSASGSSYEQYF,TGTGCCAGTAGTGCAAGCGGAAGCTCCTACGAGCAGTACTTC
.,TRBV9,TRBJ1-2,.,CASHRGGPYGYTF,TGTGCCAGCCACAGAGGAGGGCCCTATGGCTACACCTTC
.,TRBV5-4,TRBJ2-5,.,CASSLGGQRQETQYF,TGTGCCAGCAGCTTGGGGGGCCAACGCCAAGAGACCCAGTACTTC
.,TRBV19,TRBJ1-5,.,CASKGHRRGNQPQHF,TGTGCCAGTAAAGGGCACAGGAGAGGCAATCAGCCCCAGCATTTT
.,TRBV4-1,TRBJ1-1,TRBD1,CASSQVTGGEAFF,TGCGCCAGCAGCCAAGTAACAGGGGGCGAAGCTTTCTTT
once,TRBV6-5,TRBJ2-5,.,CASGRGETQYF,TGTGCCAGCGGGAGGGGGGAGACCCAGTACTTC
.,TRBV27,TRBJ2-5,.,CASSSPRRGQETQYF,TGTGCCAGCAGTTCACCCAGGAGGGGACAAGAGACCCAGTACTTC
once,TRBV19,TRBJ2-1,.,CASMERALNEQFF,TGTGCCAGTATGGAGCGGGCCCTCAATGAGCAGTTCTTC
.,TRBV5-5,TRBJ2-3,TRBD1,CASSLGQGRDTQYF,TGTGCCAGCAGCTTGGGACAGGGCAGAGATACGCAGTATTTT
.,TRBV19,TRBJ1-3,TRBD1,CASSTGQGGTIYF,TGTGCCAGTAGTACCGGACAGGGGGGAACCATATATTTT
.,TRBV6-4,TRBJ2-5,.,CASSDAGAVQETQYF,TGTGCCAGCAGTGACGCAGGGGCCGTCCAAGAGACCCAGTACTTC
once,TRBV6-5,TRBJ1-2,.,CASSYGGHRLNYGYTF,TGTGCCAGCAGTTACGGGGGACACCGCCTTAACTATGGCTACACCTTC
.,TRBV7-9,TRBJ1-1,TRBD1,CASSLDRGWTEAFF,TGTGCCAGCAGCTTAGACAGGGGGTGGACTGAAGCTTTCTTT
.,TRBV15,TRBJ2-6,.,CATSRVPTGISSGANVLTF,TGTGCCACCAGCAGAGTACCTACAGGGATCAGCTCTGGGGCCAACGTCCTGACTTTC
.,TRBV6-5,TRBJ1-2,TRBD1,CASSSPGQGFHGYTF,TGTGCCAGCAGTTCCCCGGGACAGGGGTTCCATGGCTACACCTTC
.,TRBV27,TRBJ1-2,TRBD1,CATRGQGRGGYTF,TGTGCCACCCGGGGACAGGGAAGGGGTGGCTACACCTTC
.,TRBV20-1,TRBJ2-1,.,CSARGGNEQFF,TGCAGTGCTAGAGGAGGCAATGAGCAGTTCTTC
.,TRBV29-1,TRBJ2-3,.,CSVERSLGGLSDTQYF,TGCAGCGTTGAACGCTCGCTAGGAGGGCTGTCAGATACGCAGTATTTT
.,TRBV6-5,TRBJ1-1,TRBD1,CASTRTGGTEAFF,TGTGCCAGCACCAGGACAGGAGGCACTGAAGCTTTCTTT
once,TRBV27,TRBJ2-4,TRBD2,CASSPWTSGILAKNIQYF,TGTGCCAGCAGCCCCTGGACTAGCGGGATACTAGCCAAAAACATTCAGTACTTC
few,TRBV18,TRBJ2-1,.,CASSPLELVGEQFF,TGTGCCAGCTCACCACTAGAACTAGTAGGTGAGCAGTTCTTC
.,TRBV5-1,TRBJ1-5,.,CASSLETGAGVQHF,TGCGCCAGCAGCTTGGAAACAGGAGCTGGCGTTCAGCATTTT
.,TRBV12-5,TRBJ2-1,.,CASGPEAGGFDEQFF,TGTGCTAGTGGTCCCGAGGCAGGAGGGTTCGATGAGCAGTTCTTC
.,TRBV7-9,TRBJ2-5,TRBD1,CASSLGDRAQETQYF,TGTGCCAGCAGCTTAGGGGACAGGGCGCAAGAGACCCAGTACTTC
.,TRBV6-1,TRBJ2-2,.,CASSWTVNTGELFF,TGTGCCAGCAGTTGGACAGTGAACACCGGGGAGCTGTTTTTT
.,TRBV9,TRBJ2-3,TRBD2,CASSVEIGGGTGNTDTQYF,TGTGCCAGCAGCGTAGAAATCGGGGGGGGAACAGGGAACACAGATACGCAGTATTTT
.,TRBV5-6,TRBJ1-6,TRBD1,CASSPVGQANSPLHF,TGTGCCAGCAGCCCTGTGGGACAGGCGAATTCACCCCTCCACTTT
.,TRBV9,TRBJ2-2,TRBD2,CASSVVAGGTGELFF,TGTGCCAGCAGCGTAGTCGCGGGAGGGACCGGGGAGCTGTTTTTT
.,TRBV5-6,TRBJ1-2,.,CASSLGATPGYTF,TGTGCCAGCAGCTTGGGGGCCACGCCTGGCTACACCTTC
.,TRBV11-2,TRBJ2-1,.,CASSPTGWEQFF,TGTGCCAGCAGTCCAACGGGTTGGGAGCAGTTCTTC
.,TRBV5-1,TRBJ2-1,TRBD2,CASSSGIAGEAYNEQFF,TGCGCCAGCAGCTCAGGGATTGCGGGAGAGGCCTACAATGAGCAGTTCTTC
.,TRBV4-1,TRBJ2-6,TRBD2,CASSQDSGGAGANVLTF,TGCGCCAGCAGCCAAGATAGCGGGGGCGCTGGGGCCAACGTCCTGACTTTC
.,TRBV2,TRBJ1-2,TRBD1,CASSAGGSGYTF,TGTGCCAGCAGCGCAGGGGGCTCTGGCTACACCTTC
.,TRBV2,TRBJ1-3,.,CASSEISVSGNTIYF,TGTGCCAGCAGTGAAATTTCAGTTTCTGGAAACACCATATATTTT
.,TRBV2,TRBJ1-2,.,CASSGGTRYYGYTF,TGTGCCAGCAGTGGGGGGACTCGCTACTATGGCTACACCTTC
.,TRBV19,TRBJ1-1,.,CASSDSGVPRNTEAFF,TGTGCCAGTAGTGACTCAGGGGTACCGAGAAACACTGAAGCTTTCTTT
.,TRBV5-4,TRBJ1-2,TRBD1,CASSPTGGAGYGYTF,TGTGCCAGCAGCCCGACAGGGGGCGCTGGCTATGGCTACACCTTC
.,TRBV29-1,TRBJ1-1,.,CSVTDGVRLAEAFF,TGCAGCGTTACCGACGGGGTGAGACTTGCTGAAGCTTTCTTT
.,TRBV5-6,TRBJ2-1,TRBD2,CASSFRAGTSGGWGEQFF,TGTGCCAGCAGCTTCCGAGCCGGGACTAGCGGGGGATGGGGTGAGCAGTTCTTC
few,TRBV6-1,TRBJ1-4,.,CASGAFEKLFF,TGTGCCAGCGGGGCCTTTGAAAAACTGTTTTTT
.,TRBV4-1,TRBJ2-1,TRBD1,CASSQAGTGVEEQFF,TGCGCCAGCAGCCAAGCCGGGACAGGGGTCGAAGAGCAGTTCTTC
.,TRBV19,TRBJ2-2,TRBD2,CASRGTSGDTGELFF,TGTGCCAGTAGGGGGACTAGCGGGGACACCGGGGAGCTGTTTTTT
.,TRBV5-1,TRBJ1-2,.,CASSPEPGLLVGGYTF,TGCGCCAGCAGCCCGGAACCGGGACTCCTGGTAGGAGGCTACACCTTC
.,TRBV6-5,TRBJ2-2,.,CASSYDGGTGELFF,TGTGCCAGCAGTTATGACGGGGGAACCGGGGAGCTGTTTTTT
.,TRBV12-5,TRBJ1-1,.,CASGLGGGGNTEAFF,TGTGCTAGTGGTTTGGGGGGGGGTGGGAACACTGAAGCTTTCTTT
.,TRBV18,TRBJ1-2,TRBD1,CASSPRGQGYGYTF,TGTGCCAGCTCACCTCGTGGACAGGGCTATGGCTACACCTTC
.,TRBV7-9,TRBJ1-6,.,CASSLVSQGPSYYNSPLHF,TGTGCCAGCAGCTTAGTGAGCCAGGGTCCGTCCTACTATAATTCACCCCTCCACTTT
.,TRBV7-9,TRBJ1-2,.,CASSGTGLYGYTF,TGTGCCAGCAGCGGTACAGGGCTCTATGGCTACACCTTC